This record looks at one T cell receptor (beta chain) sequence and its context. Its antigen has not been determined. Base qualities are not recorded, but no much larger clone differs from it by a single base. The entry originates in a study of T cell repertoires in ileal Crohn's disease (dated by TCRdb to the late 2010s). Background on the whole study: At the time of surgery, around a third of patients were active smokers, and the median duration of disease was 6.5 to 8 years. All patients had surgery for a complication: stricturing disease in 61% and penetrating disease in 39%. Postoperative therapy was given to about half of the patients, with thiopurines administered to under 13 patients and anti-TNF agents administered to about 20 patients. MI samples were biopsies from the proximal margin of the surgical specimen. Roughly 540 nanograms of biopsy DNA per sample were submitted for commercial TCRB immunosequencing. A prospective multicentre cohort supplied the roughly 57 Crohn's disease patients whose TCR repertoires were analysed. Running in parallel with the study was a multicentre cohort set up to find predictors of early endoscopic recurrence following ileocolonic resection. A Rutgeerts score higher than i0 was the definition used for endoscopic postoperative recurrence. A total of roughly 170 mucosal samples from 57 patients were sequenced, collected from several sites on the surgical specimen and at postoperative endoscopy.

Study-wide findings and limitations: A significantly higher proportion of clonal expansions was observed in active smokers at surgery than in non-smokers (roughly 27% vs 19%, p=0.02). Endoscopic recurrence was found to be associated with higher high-frequency clone percentages at surgery, and recurrence was observed in all patients with clonality above 26.8% (18/57). Compared with CD4 T cells, sorted CD8 T cells contained more high-frequency clones, which suggests that the mucosal expansions were mostly CD8. Mucosal CD4 and CD8 T cells were sorted and sequenced only in a subgroup of patients, the size of which was not stated.

Spanning cysteine to phenylalanine, the CDR3 consists of 15 amino acids. Kept here is only the CDR3 DNA, which spans 45 bases and is read in frame from base 1. Per the germline V gene (reference sequence), MNHEY is the CDR1 and SMNVEV is the CDR2. Compared with germline, V lacks 8 bases and J lacks 7 bases; bases without a gene match: 12. Libraries were constructed by the immunoSEQ multiplex PCR assay. Adaptive Biotechnology amplified the CDR3 regions from genomic DNA with a two-step multiplex PCR designed to control amplification bias. In the first PCR, primers covered every V and J gene segment, and in the second PCR, barcodes and Illumina adapters were added. CDR3 libraries were sequenced on an Illumina instrument. The paper's processing steps were these. Vendor-provided pipelines were combined with custom analysis of raw data in R/Bioconductor under R version 3.3.0. Clonality, ranging from 0 to 1, was calculated as the inverse of the normalised Shannon entropy of all productive clones. High-frequency clones were defined as the share of the repertoire occupied by the top 100 clones, with only clones passing a 95% confidence test being retained. The Simpson index measured repertoire diversity, and the Morisita-Horn index measured overlap between samples. TCRdb carries this immuneACCESS record with in-frame sequences only. Its versions omit some clonotypes, under half of them owing to an unresolved V gene in the studies checked, with the rest unexplained. V and J calls and clone size are as listed in that table; D and trimming were resolved from the DNA. The sample records about 2,000 clones, roughly 80% of which are singletons. Over 12% of the sample is taken by the ten largest.

The sample's time point label is to be understood as: proximal margin of the surgical specimen (macroscopically non-inflamed). Eligible patients were adults with ileal or ileocolonic Crohn's disease who had an indication for ileocolonic resection. Whole ileal mucosal biopsies were kept frozen at -80 degrees C prior to DNA extraction. Genomic DNA was isolated from frozen whole biopsies using a TRizol-based method, and the DNA was quantified with a NanoDrop 2000 spectrophotometer. Material: ileal tissue. The sequence joins TRBV27 to TRBJ2-2, and 8 junctional nucleotides match TRBD1. This sequence originates from an adult with Crohn's disease. The DNA reads TGTGCCAGCGGACCCTTGGACAGGGCGGGCGGGGAGCTGTTTTTT. This translates into CASGPLDRAGGELFF.